This is a list of T cell receptor beta chains from one sample in a study of T-cell reconstitution after alpha-beta-depleted transplantation in children. TCRdb re-called the PCR reads through MiXCR, storing one row per CDR3 protein. The profile shows about 250,000 distinct CDR3 sequences, roughly 25% of them singletons. Sequencing used PBMCs, mostly from graft donor cells, obtained 360 days after TCRalphabeta/CD19-depleted stem cell transplant. The receptor source for this set is a female patient aged 2 to 10 who had a stem cell transplant for congenital amegakaryocytic thrombocytopenia, so the T cells may come from the graft donor. CDR3s include the opening cysteine and the closing phenylalanine or tryptophan. The order of the fields is J gene, V gene, clone size, D gene, CDR3 protein, CDR3 DNA. D genes are given only for firm matches. Not every row has a clone size; where given, it reads once, few, many or a size class.

>TRBJ2-1|TRBV28|few|.
CASSLGQPRPYNEQFF
TGTGCCAGCAGTTTAGGACAGCCTAGACCTTACAATGAGCAGTTCTTC
>TRBJ2-1|TRBV5-6|.|.
CASSFRPQDYNEQFF
TGTGCCAGCAGCTTCCGACCCCAGGACTACAATGAGCAGTTCTTC
>TRBJ2-1|TRBV2|few|TRBD1
CASSEVGTGYNEQFF
TGTGCCAGCAGTGAAGTAGGGACAGGCTACAATGAGCAGTTCTTC
>TRBJ2-2|TRBV14|.|.
CASSQIVTGELFF
TGTGCCAGCAGCCAAATAGTCACCGGGGAGCTGTTTTTT
>TRBJ1-1|TRBV7-9|few|TRBD1
CASSPRTGTMNTEAFF
TGTGCCAGCAGCCCACGGACAGGGACCATGAACACTGAAGCTTTCTTT
>TRBJ2-5|TRBV12-3/TRBV12-4|few|TRBD1
CASSWTGAETQYF
TGTGCCAGCAGTTGGACAGGAGCGGAGACCCAGTACTTC
>TRBJ2-3|TRBV20-1|few|TRBD1
CSARHNRGPTDTQYF
TGCAGTGCTAGGCATAACAGGGGACCCACAGATACGCAGTATTTT
>TRBJ2-7|TRBV3-1|few|TRBD1
CASSQGTGDYEQYF
TGTGCCAGCAGCCAAGGGACAGGGGACTACGAGCAGTACTTC
>TRBJ1-1|TRBV18|.|TRBD1
CASSPLQGPGTEAFF
TGTGCCAGCTCACCTTTACAGGGGCCGGGGACTGAAGCTTTCTTT
>TRBJ1-4|TRBV28|few|.
CASLEGIRNNEKLFF
TGTGCCAGCCTCGAGGGAATAAGAAATAATGAAAAACTGTTTTTT
>TRBJ2-4|TRBV5-1|many|.
CASSLASKNIQYF
TGCGCCAGCAGCTTGGCCTCCAAAAACATTCAGTACTTC
>TRBJ1-1|TRBV12-3/TRBV12-4|few|.
CASREGGRNTEAFF
TGTGCCAGCAGAGAAGGGGGGAGGAACACTGAAGCTTTCTTT
>TRBJ2-1|TRBV6-2/TRBV6-3|few|.
CASSLFTSSREQFF
TGTGCCAGCAGTTTATTTACTAGCTCTCGTGAGCAGTTCTTC
>TRBJ2-7|TRBV2|.|.
CASSDLLSGVGEQYF
TGTGCCAGCAGTGACCTGCTGTCAGGGGTGGGCGAGCAGTACTTC